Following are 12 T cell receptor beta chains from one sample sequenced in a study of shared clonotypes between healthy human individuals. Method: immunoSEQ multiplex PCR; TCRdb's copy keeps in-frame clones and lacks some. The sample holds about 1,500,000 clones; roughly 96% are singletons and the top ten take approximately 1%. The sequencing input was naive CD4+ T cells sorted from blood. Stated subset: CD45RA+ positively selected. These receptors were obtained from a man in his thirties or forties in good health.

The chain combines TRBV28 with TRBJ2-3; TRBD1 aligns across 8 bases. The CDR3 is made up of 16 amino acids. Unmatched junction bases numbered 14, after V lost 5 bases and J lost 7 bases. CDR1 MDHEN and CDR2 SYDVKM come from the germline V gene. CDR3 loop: CASSPGTGDNLNTQYF. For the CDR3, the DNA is TGTGCCAGCAGTCCCGGGACAGGAGACAACCTGAATACGCAGTATTTT.

CDR3 sequence: CASSLGGGPVYEQYF. CDR3 DNA: TGCGCCAGCAGCTTGGGAGGCGGGCCGGTTTACGAGCAGTACTTC. The chain has TRBV5-1 and TRBJ2-7; weak D call: TRBD2 (5 bases). V was cut by 0 bases and J by 4 bases, with 14 bases left in between. This CDR3 has 15 residues. CDR1 SGHRS and CDR2 YFSETQ come from the germline V gene.

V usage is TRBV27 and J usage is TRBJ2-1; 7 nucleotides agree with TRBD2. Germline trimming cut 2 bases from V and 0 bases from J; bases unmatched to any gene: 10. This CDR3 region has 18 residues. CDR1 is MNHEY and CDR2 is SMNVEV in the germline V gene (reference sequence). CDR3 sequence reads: CASSLRSSGLSSYNEQFF. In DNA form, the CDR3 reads TGTGCCAGCAGTTTACGGTCTAGCGGACTGAGCTCCTACAATGAGCAGTTCTTC.

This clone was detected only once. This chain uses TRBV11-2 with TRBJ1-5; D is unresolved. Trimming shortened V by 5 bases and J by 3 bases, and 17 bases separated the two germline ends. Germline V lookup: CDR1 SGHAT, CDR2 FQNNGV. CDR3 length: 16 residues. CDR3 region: CASSRGRVSLNQPQHF. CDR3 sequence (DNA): TGTGCCAGCAGCCGCGGCCGGGTAAGCCTCAATCAGCCCCAGCATTTT.

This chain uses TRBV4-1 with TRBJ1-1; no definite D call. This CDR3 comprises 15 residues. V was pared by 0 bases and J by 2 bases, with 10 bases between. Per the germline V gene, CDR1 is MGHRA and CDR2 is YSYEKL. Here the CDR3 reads CASSQESLPNTEAFF. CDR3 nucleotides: TGCGCCAGCAGCCAAGAGAGTCTCCCCAACACTGAAGCTTTCTTT.

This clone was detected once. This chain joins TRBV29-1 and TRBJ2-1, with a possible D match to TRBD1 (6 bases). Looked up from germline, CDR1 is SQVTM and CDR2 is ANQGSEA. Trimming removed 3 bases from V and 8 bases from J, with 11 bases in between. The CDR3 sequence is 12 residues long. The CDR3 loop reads CSVDRGSDEQFF. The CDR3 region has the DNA TGCAGCGTTGACAGGGGTAGTGATGAGCAGTTCTTC.

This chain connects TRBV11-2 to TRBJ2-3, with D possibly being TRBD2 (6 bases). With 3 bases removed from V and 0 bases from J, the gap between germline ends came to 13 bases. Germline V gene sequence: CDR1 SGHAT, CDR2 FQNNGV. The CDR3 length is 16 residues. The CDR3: CASSFTGTHSTDTQYF. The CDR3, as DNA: TGTGCCAGCAGCTTTACCGGGACTCATAGCACAGATACGCAGTATTTT.

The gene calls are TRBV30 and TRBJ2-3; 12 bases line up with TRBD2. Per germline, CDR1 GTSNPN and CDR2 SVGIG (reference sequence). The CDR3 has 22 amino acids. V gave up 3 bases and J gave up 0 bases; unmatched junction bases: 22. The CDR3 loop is CAWSQTPWTSGNLKPSTDTQYF. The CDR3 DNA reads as TGTGCCTGGAGCCAGACCCCTTGGACTAGCGGGAACCTGAAACCTAGCACAGATACGCAGTATTTT.

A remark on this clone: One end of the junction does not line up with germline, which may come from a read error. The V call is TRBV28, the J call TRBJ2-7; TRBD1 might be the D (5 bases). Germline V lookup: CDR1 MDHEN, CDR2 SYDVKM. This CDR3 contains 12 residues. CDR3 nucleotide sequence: TGTGCCAGCAGCCCTTCAGTAGGGGTGGTGCACTTC. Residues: CASSPSVGVVHF.

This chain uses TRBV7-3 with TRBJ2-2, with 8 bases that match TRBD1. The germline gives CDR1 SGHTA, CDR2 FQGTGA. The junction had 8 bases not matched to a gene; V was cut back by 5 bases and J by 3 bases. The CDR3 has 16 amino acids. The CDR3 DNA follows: TGTGCCAGCAGCACGCGCGGGACAGGCCACACCGGGGAGCTGTTTTTT. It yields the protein CASSTRGTGHTGELFF.

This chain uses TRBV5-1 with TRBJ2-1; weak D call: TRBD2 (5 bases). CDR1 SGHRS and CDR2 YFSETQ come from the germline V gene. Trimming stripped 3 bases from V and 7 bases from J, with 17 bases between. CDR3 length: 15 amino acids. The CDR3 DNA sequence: TGCGCCAGCAGCTGGGGAGCCCCCACGGGTAATGAGCAGTTCTTC. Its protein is CASSWGAPTGNEQFF. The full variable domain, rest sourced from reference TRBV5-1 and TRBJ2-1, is KAGVTQTPRYLIKTRGQQVTLSCSPISGHRSVSWYQQTPGQGLQFLFEYFSETQRNKGNFPGRFSGRQFSNSRSEMNVSTLELGDSALYLCASSWGAPTGNEQFFGPGTRLTVL.

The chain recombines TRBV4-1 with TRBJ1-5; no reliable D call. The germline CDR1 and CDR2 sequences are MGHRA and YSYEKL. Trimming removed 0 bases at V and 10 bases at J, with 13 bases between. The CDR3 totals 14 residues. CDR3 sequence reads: CASSQDFSGIPQHF. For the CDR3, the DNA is TGCGCCAGCAGCCAAGATTTCTCGGGGATTCCCCAGCATTTT.